Below, 21 T cell receptor beta chains from the same sample are listed, as sequenced in a study of T cell responses to AZD1222 COVID-19 vaccine. Clones were sequenced by immunoSEQ multiplex PCR, and TCRdb holds only the in-frame ones, with some missing. The data show tens of thousands of clones, roughly 85% seen once. The sequenced sample was peripheral blood, obtained 28 days after the second AZD1222 dose. These TCRs come from an adult who received the AZD1222 COVID-19 vaccine.

The rearrangement joins TRBV11-2 to TRBJ2-7; D unclear. Between the trimmed V and J ends, which lost 5 bases and 1 base, there was a span of 15 bases. Germline lookup yields CDR1 SGHAT and CDR2 FQNNGV. This CDR3 comprises 15 residues. The CDR3 spells CASSLFHGQSYEQYF. CDR3 nucleotide sequence: TGTGCCAGCAGCCTTTTTCATGGCCAGTCCTACGAGCAGTACTTC.

The genes are TRBV6-5 and TRBJ2-2; D not certain. Deletions cut 7 bases from V and 1 base from J, with 13 bases between. Germline V gene sequence: CDR1 MNHEY, CDR2 SVGAGI. There are 15 residues in the CDR3. The CDR3 bases are TGTGCCAGCAAATGGAGCTCGATGAACACCGGGGAGCTGTTTTTT. Its protein is CASKWSSMNTGELFF.

This chain uses TRBV7-3 with TRBJ2-2; a weak D match, TRBD1 (6 bases). V lost 3 bases, J lost 2 bases, and 13 bases lay in between. The CDR3 is made up of 16 amino acids. CDR1 and CDR2 (germline): SGHTA, FQGTGA. DNA for the CDR3: TGTGCCAGCAGCTTTTACAGGGCGGATAACACCGGGGAGCTGTTTTTT. This translates into CASSFYRADNTGELFF.

The chain has TRBV6-1 and TRBJ2-7, with 9 bases aligning to TRBD1. The J segment lost 12 bases and the V segment lost 5 bases, leaving 8 bases of the junction unmatched. Germline values: CDR1 MNHNS, CDR2 SASEGT. This CDR3 is built from 12 residues. CDR3 region: CASSPQTGGRYF. As DNA, the CDR3 is TGTGCCAGCAGTCCACAAACAGGGGGCCGGTACTTC.

This clone was found once. The chain links TRBV5-1 to TRBJ2-2, with 13 bases fitting TRBD2. With V trimmed by 3 bases and J by 4 bases, 3 bases remained unmatched. CDR3 length: 16 residues. The germline CDR1 and CDR2 sequences are SGHRS and YFSETQ. The CDR3 region has the DNA TGCGCCAGCAGCTCGCGGACTAGCGGGGGCACCGGGGAGCTGTTTTTT. Its protein product is CASSSRTSGGTGELFF.

The rearrangement links TRBV4-2 to TRBJ2-3, with a tentative D call TRBD1 (6 bases). In germline, CDR1 is LGHNA, CDR2 YNFKEQ. The V and J ends lost 1 base and 0 bases respectively, with 17 bases between them. The CDR3 length is 18 residues. CDR3 region: CASSQGAARGSSTDTQYF. In DNA, the CDR3 is TGTGCCAGCAGCCAAGGAGCGGCGAGGGGGTCTAGCACAGATACGCAGTATTTT.

This chain uses TRBV6-2 or TRBV6-3 with TRBJ2-7; D is unclear. Deletions cut 1 base from V and 2 bases from J, with 6 bases between. Germline V lookup: CDR1 MNHEY, CDR2 SVGEGT. The CDR3 has 13 amino acids. This chain's CDR3 is CASSYFGAYEQYF. The CDR3 DNA follows: TGTGCCAGCAGTTACTTTGGGGCCTACGAGCAGTACTTC.

This clone was counted once. This sequence joins TRBV12-3 or TRBV12-4 and TRBJ2-5, with D possibly TRBD2 on 5 matching bases. This CDR3 spans 12 amino acids. The germline V and J ends were trimmed by 5 bases and 5 bases, with 9 bases remaining between them. CDR3 amino acids: CASSSTRETQYF. The DNA for the CDR3 is TGTGCCAGCAGTAGTACTAGGGAGACCCAGTACTTC.

This clone is a singleton in its sample. The chain couples TRBV5-1 to TRBJ2-3; D perhaps matches TRBD2 (7 bases). Trimming left V 0 bases short and J 2 bases short, with 13 bases between. The CDR3 is 16 residues long. Germline CDR1 is SGHRS and CDR2 is YFSETQ. The CDR3 region has the DNA TGCGCCAGCAGCTTGGGGGGGCTAGCGGCCACAGATACGCAGTATTTT. Residues: CASSLGGLAATDTQYF.

This clone occurred a few times. The junction and the germline gene differ at one end; a read error may be behind it. The chain couples TRBV7-7 to TRBJ2-1; either TRBD1 or TRBD2 may supply D (5 bases each). Germline CDR1 and CDR2: SSHAT and FNYEAQ (reference sequence). CDR3 length: 15 amino acids. CDR3 region: CASSLDVGANNEQFF. CDR3 coding DNA: TGTGCTAGCAGCTTAGACGTCGGGGCCAACAATGAGCAGTTCTTC.

This clone was recorded a few times. The chain recombines TRBV6-2 or TRBV6-3 with TRBJ2-7, with 10 bases fitting TRBD1. V was pared by 4 bases and J by 5 bases, with 5 bases of the junction left unmatched. This CDR3 is 14 amino acids long. Germline V gives CDR1 MNHEY, CDR2 SVGEGT. CDR3 amino acids: CASSSKTGGHEQYF. CDR3 sequence (DNA): TGTGCCAGCAGTTCGAAGACAGGGGGCCACGAGCAGTACTTC.

V is TRBV30 and J is TRBJ2-1, with 10 nucleotides matching TRBD2. Germline trimming cut 0 bases from V and 9 bases from J; bases unmatched to any gene: 8. This CDR3 has 15 amino acids. Germline V gene data show CDR1 as GTSNPN and CDR2 as SVGIG (reference sequence). The CDR3: CAWSVRASGRGEQFF. CDR3 nucleotide sequence: TGTGCCTGGAGTGTACGGGCTAGCGGGAGAGGTGAGCAGTTCTTC.

A single count supports this clone. This chain connects TRBV27 to TRBJ2-3; 15 bases align to TRBD2. V shed 6 bases and J 5 bases; nucleotides not matched to a gene: 6. The length of the CDR3 is 16 residues. The V gene's germline CDR1 is MNHEY and CDR2 SMNVEV (reference sequence). The CDR3 coding sequence is TGTGCCAGCAGCACTTGGACTAGCGGGAGGGAAGATACGCAGTATTTT. Translated, it gives CASSTWTSGREDTQYF.

This clone was found a few times. The V gene is TRBV7-8, the J gene TRBJ2-7; 9 bases map to TRBD1. This CDR3 is 15 amino acids long. The trim removed 6 bases at V and 5 bases at J, leaving 11 bases unmatched. CDR1 is SGHVS, CDR2 FQNEAQ, per germline. The CDR3 loop reads CASSNPGQGEDEQYF. The DNA for the CDR3 is TGTGCCAGCAGTAATCCGGGACAGGGAGAAGACGAGCAGTACTTC.

The chain links TRBV4-3 to TRBJ2-1; 7 positions agree with TRBD2. The CDR3 is made up of 16 amino acids. Germline assignment: CDR1 LGHNA and CDR2 YSLEER. The trim removed 2 bases at V and 8 bases at J, leaving 12 bases unmatched. CDR3 sequence: CASSQQPGLEGDEQFF. The CDR3 DNA reads as TGCGCCAGCAGCCAACAACCCGGACTAGAGGGAGATGAGCAGTTCTTC.

The V gene is TRBV28, the J gene TRBJ2-3; the D gene is possibly TRBD2 (6 bases). The germline V and J ends were trimmed by 8 bases and 0 bases, with 12 bases remaining between them. This CDR3 spans 14 amino acids. Germline assignment: CDR1 MDHEN and CDR2 SYDVKM. DNA of the CDR3: TGTGCCAGCCTCGGACTACCTAGCACAGATACGCAGTATTTT. Residues: CASLGLPSTDTQYF.

This clone was recorded a few times. V is TRBV12-3 or TRBV12-4 and J is TRBJ2-7; D unresolved. The CDR3 extends over 12 amino acids. The V end was cut by 5 bases, the J end by 0 bases, with 5 bases between. CDR3 in amino acids: CASSRLSYEQYF. The CDR3 nucleotides are TGTGCCAGCAGTCGACTCTCCTACGAGCAGTACTTC.

V and J are TRBV4-1 and TRBJ2-1, with a weak D call TRBD2 (6 bases). Germline V lookup: CDR1 MGHRA, CDR2 YSYEKL. This CDR3 spans 16 amino acids. Trimming cost V 3 bases and J 6 bases, with 18 bases left between them. The CDR3 here is CASSHRPSRRVNEQFF. In DNA form, the CDR3 reads TGCGCCAGCAGCCATCGACCGAGCCGGAGGGTCAATGAGCAGTTCTTC.

CDR3 sequence: CATSGASGGYEQYF. Here the CDR3 DNA reads TGTGCCACTTCGGGGGCTAGCGGGGGATACGAGCAGTACTTC. The chain carries TRBV10-3 and TRBJ2-7; 10 bases are a match to TRBD2. With V trimmed by 10 bases and J by 4 bases, 10 bases remained unmatched. The length of the CDR3 is 14 residues. Looked up from germline, CDR1 is ENHRY and CDR2 is SYGVKD.

The chain recombines TRBV7-9 with TRBJ1-4, with TRBD1 as a possible D gene (6 bases). V shed 0 bases and J shed 8 bases, with 7 bases lying between them. The CDR3 covers 13 residues. CDR1 is SEHNR and CDR2 is FQNEAQ in the germline V gene (reference sequence). The CDR3 DNA is TGTGCCAGCAGCTTAGCGGGGACAGAAAAACTGTTTTTT. Protein: CASSLAGTEKLFF.

The V and J genes are TRBV11-2 and TRBJ2-5; 8 bases fit TRBD1. CDR1 and CDR2 (germline): SGHAT, FQNNGV. With 1 base clipped from V and 2 bases from J, the junction kept 3 bases outside the gene matches. The CDR3 is 15 amino acids. The CDR3 is CASSLVQGGQETQYF. The CDR3 region has the DNA TGTGCCAGCAGCTTAGTACAGGGGGGACAAGAGACCCAGTACTTC.